This T cell receptor (beta chain) was recovered during a study of OX40 agonist ivuxolimab in advanced cancers. At the level of the study: Averaging roughly 60 years in age, with a range of roughly 20 to 80, the cohort was 82.7% male. Partial responses were achieved by three patients, one with hepatocellular carcinoma and two with cutaneous melanoma. Overall study results and limits: Specificity for antigen went undetermined in the expanded peripheral T cells.

Regarding this clone: The antigen remains unidentified.

Trimming shortened V by 3 bases and J by 0 bases, and 9 bases separated the two germline ends. Germline V gene lookup returns CDR1 ENHRY and CDR2 SYGVKD. The CDR3 runs to 15 residues. The assay was immunoSEQ multiplex PCR, and TCRdb's table has in-frame clones only and misses some. Here the sample spans approximately 35,000 clones, under 85% being singletons. Autoimmune disease history or systemic immunosuppression led to patients being barred. This chain connects TRBV10-3 to TRBJ1-3; no clear D. Sequencing was performed on CD4+ or CD8+ T cells sorted from blood, taken in a trial of the OX40 agonist ivuxolimab. This TCR was sampled from an adult with an advanced solid tumor such as melanoma, head and neck, liver or kidney cancer. The CDR3 coding sequence is TGTGCCATCAGTGAACAGTCCTACTCTGGAAACACCATATATTTT. Its protein product is CAISEQSYSGNTIYF.